This T cell receptor beta chain was recorded in a study of vaccination and CD4 T cells after COVID-19. Documented treatment: approximately 9-day PBMC culture with coronavirus spike peptide pools or control peptides (ViraFEST assay). Oncomine TCR Beta short-read sequencing was applied to DNA from cultured CD4+ T cells. TCRdb reprocessed the PCR reads via MiXCR and lists one record per CDR3 protein. The repertoire includes more than 15,000 distinct CDR3 sequences, 25% to 30% of them detected once, and around a sixth sits in the top ten. This clonotype came up a few times. Its antigen is not identified. CDR3 length: 15 residues. Germline V gene data show CDR1 as MNHNS and CDR2 as SASEGT. Trimming removed 9 bases at V and 0 bases at J, with 14 bases between.

The specimen sequenced was cultured CD4+ T cells from blood. The chain employs TRBV6-1 and TRBJ1-4; D might be TRBD1 (6 bases). This clonotype originated in a human donor with COVID-19. CDR3 sequence: CASNLGASTNEKLFF. CDR3 in DNA: TGTGCCAGTAACCTGGGGGCTTCAACTAATGAAAAACTGTTTTTT.